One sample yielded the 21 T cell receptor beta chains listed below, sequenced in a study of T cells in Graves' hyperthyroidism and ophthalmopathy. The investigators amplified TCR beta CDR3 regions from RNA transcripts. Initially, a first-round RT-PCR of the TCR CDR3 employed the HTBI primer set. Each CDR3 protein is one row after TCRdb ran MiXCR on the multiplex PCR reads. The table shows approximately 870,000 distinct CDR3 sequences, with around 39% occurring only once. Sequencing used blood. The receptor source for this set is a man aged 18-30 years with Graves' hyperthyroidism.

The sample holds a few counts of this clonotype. The CDR3: CASSEATVKQYF. CDR3 in DNA: TGTGCCAGCAGTGAAGCGACAGTTAAGCAGTACTTC. The V and J genes are TRBV12-3 or TRBV12-4 and TRBJ2-7; TRBD1 might be the D (5 bases). The CDR3 consists of 12 residues. The V end was cut by 5 bases, the J end by 8 bases, with 13 bases between.

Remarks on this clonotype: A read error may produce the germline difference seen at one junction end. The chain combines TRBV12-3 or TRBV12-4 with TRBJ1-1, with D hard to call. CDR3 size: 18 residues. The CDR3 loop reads CASSGTPRAGGRNTEAFF. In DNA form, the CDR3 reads TGCGCCAGCAGTGGAACCCCCCGGGCGGGCGGACGTAACACTGAAGCTTTCTTT.

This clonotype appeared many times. In DNA form, the CDR3 reads TGTGCCAGCAGCCTCCCGGCAGGAGCTAACTATGGCTACACCTTC. Amino acids: CASSLPAGANYGYTF. V is TRBV5-6 and J is TRBJ1-2, with unresolved D. Trimming took 4 bases from V and 0 from J, leaving 13 bases between them. The CDR3 is 15 amino acids. Germline V gene data show CDR1 as SGHDT and CDR2 as YYEEEE.

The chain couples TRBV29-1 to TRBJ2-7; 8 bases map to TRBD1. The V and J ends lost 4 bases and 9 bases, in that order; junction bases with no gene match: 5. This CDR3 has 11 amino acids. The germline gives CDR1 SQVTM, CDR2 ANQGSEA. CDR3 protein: CSVVDRAVQYF. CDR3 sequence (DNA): TGCAGCGTTGTGGACAGGGCAGTGCAGTACTTC.

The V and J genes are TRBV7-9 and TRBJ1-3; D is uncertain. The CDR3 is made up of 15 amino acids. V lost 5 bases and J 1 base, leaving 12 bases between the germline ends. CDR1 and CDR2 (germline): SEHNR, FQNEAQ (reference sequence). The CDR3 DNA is TGTGCCAGCAGCCAAGATATCGGTTCTGGAAACACCATATATTTT. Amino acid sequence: CASSQDIGSGNTIYF.

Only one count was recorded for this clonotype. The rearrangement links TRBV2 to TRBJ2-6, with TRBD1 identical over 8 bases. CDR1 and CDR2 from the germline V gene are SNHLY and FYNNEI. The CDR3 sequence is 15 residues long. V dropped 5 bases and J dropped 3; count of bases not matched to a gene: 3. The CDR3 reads CASSTDRGGANVLTF. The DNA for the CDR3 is TGTGCCAGCAGTACCGACAGGGGTGGGGCCAACGTCCTGACTTTC.

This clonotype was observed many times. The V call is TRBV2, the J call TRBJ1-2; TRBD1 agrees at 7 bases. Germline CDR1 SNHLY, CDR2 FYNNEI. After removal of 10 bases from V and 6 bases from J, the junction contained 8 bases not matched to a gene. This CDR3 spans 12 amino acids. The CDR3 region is CANLTGRDGYTF. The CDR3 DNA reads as TGTGCCAACCTGACAGGGCGCGATGGCTACACCTTC.

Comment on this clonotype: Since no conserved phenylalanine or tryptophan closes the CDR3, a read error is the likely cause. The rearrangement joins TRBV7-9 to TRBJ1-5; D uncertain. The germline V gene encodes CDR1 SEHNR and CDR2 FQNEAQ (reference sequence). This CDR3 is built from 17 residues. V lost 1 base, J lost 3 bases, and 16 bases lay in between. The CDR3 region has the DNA TGTGCCAGCAGCTTAGACTCACAGCTGGGATCCAATCAGCCCCAGCATCTT. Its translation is CASSLDSQLGSNQPQHL.

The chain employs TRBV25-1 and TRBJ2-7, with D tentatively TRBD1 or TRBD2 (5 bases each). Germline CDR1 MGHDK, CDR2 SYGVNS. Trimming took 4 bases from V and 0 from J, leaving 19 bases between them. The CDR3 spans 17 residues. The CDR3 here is CASSARDPSVSSYEQYF. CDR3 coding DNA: TGTGCCAGCAGTGCTAGGGACCCGAGCGTAAGCTCCTACGAGCAGTACTTC.

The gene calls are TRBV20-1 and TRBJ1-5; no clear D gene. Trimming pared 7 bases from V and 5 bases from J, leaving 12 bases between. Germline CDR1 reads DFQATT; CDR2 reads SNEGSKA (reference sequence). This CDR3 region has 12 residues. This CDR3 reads CSEQSGYQPQHF. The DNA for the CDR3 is TGCAGTGAGCAGTCGGGGTATCAGCCCCAGCATTTT.

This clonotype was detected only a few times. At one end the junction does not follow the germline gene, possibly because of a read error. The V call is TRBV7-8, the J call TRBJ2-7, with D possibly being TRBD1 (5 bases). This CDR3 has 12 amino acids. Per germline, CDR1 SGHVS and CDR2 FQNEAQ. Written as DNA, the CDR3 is TGTGCCAGCAGCTTCAGGGCAGACGAGCAGTGCTTC. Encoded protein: CASSFRADEQCF.

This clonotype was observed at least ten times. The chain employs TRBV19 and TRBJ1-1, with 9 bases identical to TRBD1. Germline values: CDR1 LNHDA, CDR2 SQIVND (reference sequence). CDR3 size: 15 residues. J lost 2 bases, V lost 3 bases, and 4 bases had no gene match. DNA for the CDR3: TGTGCCAGTAGTATGGGACAGGGCCTAAACACTGAAGCTTTCTTT. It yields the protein CASSMGQGLNTEAFF.

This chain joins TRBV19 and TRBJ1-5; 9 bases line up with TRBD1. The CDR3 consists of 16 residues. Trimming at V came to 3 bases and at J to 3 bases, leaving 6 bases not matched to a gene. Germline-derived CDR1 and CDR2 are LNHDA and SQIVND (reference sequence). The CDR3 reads CASSITGQGNNQPQHF. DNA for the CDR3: TGTGCCAGTAGTATTACGGGACAGGGTAACAATCAGCCCCAGCATTTT.

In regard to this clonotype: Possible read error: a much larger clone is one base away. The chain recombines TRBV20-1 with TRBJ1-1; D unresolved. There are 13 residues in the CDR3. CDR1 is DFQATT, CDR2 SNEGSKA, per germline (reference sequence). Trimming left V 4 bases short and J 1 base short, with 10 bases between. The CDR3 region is CSATRQANTEAFF. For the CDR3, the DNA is TGCAGTGCTACAAGGCAGGCGAACACTGAAGCTTTCTTT.

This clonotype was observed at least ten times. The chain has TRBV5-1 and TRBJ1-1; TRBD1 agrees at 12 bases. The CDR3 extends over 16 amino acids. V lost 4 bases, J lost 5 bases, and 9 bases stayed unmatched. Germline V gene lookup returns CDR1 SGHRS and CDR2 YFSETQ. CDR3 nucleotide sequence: TGCGCCAGCAGCCAGGGGGACAGGGGGCCTAAGACTGAAGCTTTCTTT. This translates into CASSQGDRGPKTEAFF.

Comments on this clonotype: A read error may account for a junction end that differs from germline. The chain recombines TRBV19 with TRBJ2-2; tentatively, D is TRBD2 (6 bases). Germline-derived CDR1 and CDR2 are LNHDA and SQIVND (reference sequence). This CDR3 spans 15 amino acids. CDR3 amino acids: CASSTIGGATGELLF. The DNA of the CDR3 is TGTGCCAGTAGTACCATTGGAGGGGCGACCGGGGAGCTGCTTTTT.

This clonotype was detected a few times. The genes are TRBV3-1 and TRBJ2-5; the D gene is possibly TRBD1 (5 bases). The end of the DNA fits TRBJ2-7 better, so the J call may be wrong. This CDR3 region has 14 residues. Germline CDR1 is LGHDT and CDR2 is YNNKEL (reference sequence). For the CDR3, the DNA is TGTGCCAGCAGCCAAGATTGGGTAGGGGACGAGCAGTACTTC. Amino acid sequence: CASSQDWVGDEQYF.

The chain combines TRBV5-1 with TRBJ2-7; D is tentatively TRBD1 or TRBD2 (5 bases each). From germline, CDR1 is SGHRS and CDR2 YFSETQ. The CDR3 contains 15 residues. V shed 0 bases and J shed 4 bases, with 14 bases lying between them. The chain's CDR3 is CASSLAPAEGYEQYF. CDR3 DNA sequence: TGCGCCAGCAGCTTGGCTCCCGCCGAGGGGTACGAGCAGTACTTC.

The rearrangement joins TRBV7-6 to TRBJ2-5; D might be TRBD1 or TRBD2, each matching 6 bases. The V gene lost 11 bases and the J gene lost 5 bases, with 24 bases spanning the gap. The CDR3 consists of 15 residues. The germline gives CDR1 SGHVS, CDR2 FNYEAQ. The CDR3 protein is CAWSVGAGTRETQYF. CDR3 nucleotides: TGTGCCTGGAGTGTGGGGGCGGGGACAAGGGAGACCCAGTACTTC. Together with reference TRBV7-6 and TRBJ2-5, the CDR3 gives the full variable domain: GAGVSQSPRYKVTKRGQDVALRCDPISGHVSLYWYRQALGQGPEFLTYFNYEAQQDKSGLPNDRFSAERPEGSISTLTIQRTEQRDSAMYRCAWSVGAGTRETQYFGPGTRLLVL.

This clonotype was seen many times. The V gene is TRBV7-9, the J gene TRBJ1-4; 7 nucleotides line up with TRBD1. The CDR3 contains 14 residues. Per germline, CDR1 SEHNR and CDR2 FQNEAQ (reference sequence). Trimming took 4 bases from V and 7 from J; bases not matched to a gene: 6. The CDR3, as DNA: TGTGCCAGCAGCTCGGACAGGTCAGGTGAAAAACTGTTTTTT. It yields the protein CASSSDRSGEKLFF.

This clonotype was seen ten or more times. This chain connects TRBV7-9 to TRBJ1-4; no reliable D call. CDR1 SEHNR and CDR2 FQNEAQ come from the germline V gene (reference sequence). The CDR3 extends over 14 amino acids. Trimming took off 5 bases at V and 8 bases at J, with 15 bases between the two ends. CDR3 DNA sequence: TGTGCCAGCAGCACTAGGGATGTTCGCGAAAAACTGTTTTTT. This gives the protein CASSTRDVREKLFF.